Below are 6 T cell receptor beta chains sequenced from a single sample in a study of T-cell reconstitution after alpha-beta-depleted transplantation in children. TCRbeta library construction was performed incorporating unique molecular identifiers. TCRdb recomputed calls from the PCR reads with MiXCR, one row per CDR3 protein. This sample has 250,000 to 350,000 distinct CDR3 sequences; about a tenth occur once, and the top ten carry about 9.5%. Sample: PBMCs from the stem cell graft donor, taken from the stem cell graft. These TCRs come from a human donor who donated a stem cell graft to a child with SCID.

V is TRBV2 and J is TRBJ2-3; 9 bases match TRBD2. J was trimmed by 8 bases and V by 6 bases; bases with no gene match: 6. This CDR3 region has 13 residues. Germline V CDR1 and CDR2: SNHLY, FYNNEI. The CDR3 region has the DNA TGTGCCAGCAGGAGCGGGGGGCCTGGTACGCAGTATTTT. This codes for CASRSGGPGTQYF.

The chain uses TRBV4-2 and TRBJ2-3, with D uncertain. Trimming removed 6 bases at V and 3 bases at J, with 13 bases between. Germline V gives CDR1 LGHNA, CDR2 YNFKEQ. The CDR3 has 14 amino acids. The CDR3 sequence is CASSPVGETDTQYF. In DNA form, the CDR3 reads TGTGCCAGCAGTCCCGTAGGAGAGACAGATACGCAGTATTTT.

The CDR3, as DNA: TGTGCCAGCAGCGTAGTCCTAGCGGGGGGTGGTAATGAGCAGTTCTTC. As protein: CASSVVLAGGGNEQFF. The chain has TRBV9 and TRBJ2-1, with 11 bases identical to TRBD2. The trim removed 0 bases at V and 7 bases at J, leaving 6 bases unmatched. This CDR3 contains 16 residues. Germline V gene sequence: CDR1 SGDLS, CDR2 YYNGEE. Looking up the rest from reference TRBV9 and TRBJ2-1 gives the full variable domain: DSGVTQTPKHLITATGQRVTLRCSPRSGDLSVYWYQQSLDQGLQFLIQYYNGEERAKGNILERFSAQQFPDLHSELNLSSLELGDSALYFCASSVVLAGGGNEQFFGPGTRLTVL.

The chain combines TRBV16 with TRBJ2-5; 10 bases fit TRBD2. Germline loops: CDR1 KGHSY, CDR2 FQNENV. This CDR3 is built from 15 residues. V lost 3 bases to trimming and J lost 1 base; unmatched junction nucleotides: 2. Written as DNA, the CDR3 is TGTGCCAGCAGCCAGTTAGCGGGAGGCCAAGAGACCCAGTACTTC. Translation: CASSQLAGGQETQYF.

Note on this clonotype: This sequence may be a read error, since a much larger clone differs from it by one base. The genes are TRBV5-1 and TRBJ1-6; D uncertain. Germline CDR1 reads SGHRS; CDR2 reads YFSETQ. The V and J ends lost 0 bases and 6 bases respectively, with 7 bases between them. The CDR3 length is 14 residues. The CDR3 spells CASSLDSLNSPLHF. The CDR3 bases are TGCGCCAGCAGCTTGGACAGCCTTAATTCACCCCTCCACTTT.

V and J are TRBV7-8 and TRBJ2-1; D unresolved. V lost 5 bases, J lost 6 bases, and 14 bases lay in between. The CDR3 extends over 14 amino acids. Germline CDR1 reads SGHVS; CDR2 reads FQNEAQ. The CDR3, as DNA: TGTGCCAGCAGCCCTAGGCTCCTCTGCAATGAGCAGTTCTTC. It yields the protein CASSPRLLCNEQFF.